The 15 T cell receptor beta chains below come from one sample, sequenced in a study of PD-1 blockade in classical Hodgkin lymphoma (dated by TCRdb to 2020 to 2021). The time point label corresponds to: cycle 2 day 1 (C2D1) of nivolumab. Relapse after autologous stem cell transplantation had occurred in all trial patients, and cohorts A, B and C were distinguished by prior brentuximab vedotin exposure. Library generation was performed with the immunoSEQ multiplex PCR assay. The source is immuneACCESS, and TCRdb retained only in-frame sequences with V and J called. Part of the clones is not carried over; for the studies checked, unresolved V genes explain less than half of this, and the remainder is unexplained. This sample has some 150,000 clones in its table, and nearly 80% of those were observed once. About 9.2% of the sample is taken by the ten largest. Sequenced material: peripheral blood mononuclear cells (PBMCs), taken before the second cycle of nivolumab. These TCRs come from a human donor with classical Hodgkin lymphoma.

The chain uses TRBV6-6 and TRBJ1-3; D gene ambiguous. The CDR3 is 13 residues long. Germline V lookup: CDR1 MNHNY, CDR2 SVGAGI (reference sequence). With 7 bases removed from V and 0 bases from J, the gap between germline ends came to 7 bases. The CDR3 loop reads CASTRSSGNTIYF. The CDR3 DNA reads TGTGCCAGCACCCGAAGCTCTGGAAACACCATATATTTT.

CDR3 nucleotide sequence: TGTGCCAGCAGCGTCGGAGCCCTTAAGGGGGAGACCCAGTACTTC. Its translation is CASSVGALKGETQYF. The chain links TRBV9 to TRBJ2-5; D perhaps matches TRBD1 (5 bases). Trimming removed 2 bases at V and 5 bases at J, with 16 bases between. The CDR3 totals 15 residues. Germline V gene data show CDR1 as SGDLS and CDR2 as YYNGEE.

The CDR3 DNA is TGTGCCTGGAGTGAAACTCGCCAAGAGACCCAGTACTTC. It encodes CAWSETRQETQYF. This chain connects TRBV30 to TRBJ2-5; no reliable D call. V shed 1 base and J shed 1 base, with 7 bases lying between them. The CDR3 contains 13 residues. Germline assignment: CDR1 GTSNPN and CDR2 SVGIG (reference sequence). The complete variable domain, with remaining parts taken from reference TRBV30 and TRBJ2-5, reads SQTIHQWPATLVQPVGSPLSLECTVEGTSNPNLYWYRQAAGRGLQLLFYSVGIGQISSEVPQNLSASRPQDRQFILSSKKLLLSDSGFYLCAWSETRQETQYFGPGTRLLVL.

This clone was found once. The chain links TRBV10-2 to TRBJ2-1; a possible D gene is TRBD2 (7 bases). The CDR3 covers 15 residues. Germline assignment: CDR1 WSHSY and CDR2 SAAADI. Trimming shortened V by 7 bases and J by 7 bases, and 20 bases separated the two germline ends. This chain's CDR3 is CASNTLGGALNEQFF. The DNA of the CDR3 is TGCGCCAGCAATACACTGGGGGGGGCCTTGAATGAGCAGTTCTTC.

The chain employs TRBV6-5 and TRBJ2-1; D uncertain. The germline V and J ends were trimmed by 1 base and 1 base, with 8 bases remaining between them. This CDR3 comprises 15 residues. In germline, CDR1 is MNHEY, CDR2 SVGAGI. DNA of the CDR3: TGTGCCAGCAGTTACTTCTCGAGTTCCTACAATGAGCAGTTCTTC. Translating it yields CASSYFSSSYNEQFF.

The rearrangement uses TRBV6-1 and TRBJ2-3; no clear D gene. Trimming left V 4 bases short and J 0 bases short, with 8 bases between. The germline CDR1 and CDR2 sequences are MNHNS and SASEGT. The CDR3 contains 14 residues. The CDR3 loop reads CASSVVDSTDTQYF. DNA of the CDR3: TGTGCCAGCAGTGTAGTTGATAGCACAGATACGCAGTATTTT.

The V call is TRBV10-3, the J call TRBJ2-1; D is perhaps TRBD2 (6 bases). The V and J ends lost 8 bases and 4 bases respectively, with 18 bases between them. The germline CDR1 and CDR2 sequences are ENHRY and SYGVKD. The CDR3 consists of 15 residues. CDR3 bases: TGTGCCATCGGGACGGGAGTGACAGCTTACAATGAGCAGTTCTTC. Its protein product is CAIGTGVTAYNEQFF.

V is TRBV4-1 and J is TRBJ2-2; TRBD2 matches at 7 bases. V was pared by 1 base and J by 7 bases, with 3 bases of the junction left unmatched. This CDR3 region has 14 residues. Germline assignment: CDR1 MGHRA and CDR2 YSYEKL. The CDR3 DNA is TGCGCCAGCAGCCAAGGGGGGGGAGGCGGGGAGCTGTTTTTT. This sequence encodes CASSQGGGGGELFF.

V usage is TRBV7-8 and J usage is TRBJ2-1; 8 bases fit TRBD2. Germline V CDR1 and CDR2: SGHVS, FQNEAQ. The CDR3 is made up of 15 amino acids. V lost 3 bases, J lost 6 bases, and 7 bases stayed unmatched. This CDR3 is CASSFALAVLNEQFF. The CDR3 DNA is TGTGCCAGCAGCTTCGCACTAGCGGTCCTCAATGAGCAGTTCTTC.

Relative to its sample, this clone is medium-sized. J is TRBJ2-7 and V is TRBV13; unclear D gene. The CDR3 has 12 residues. Trimming left V 6 bases short and J 4 bases short, with 10 bases between. CDR1 and CDR2 (germline): PRHDT, FYEKMQ (reference sequence). The DNA for the CDR3 is TGTGCCAGCAGTTCGACGGTGTACGAGCAGTACTTC. Translating gives CASSSTVYEQYF.

The rearrangement uses TRBV23-1 and TRBJ2-6, with TRBD1 matching 7 bases. TRBV23-1 is assigned to the ORF class and has an uncertain function. J lost 4 bases, V lost 4 bases, and 19 bases had no gene match. The CDR3 sequence is 20 residues long. The CDR3 sequence is CASSLPNELQGPMGANVLTF. As DNA, the CDR3 is TGCGCCAGCAGTCTCCCCAATGAGCTACAGGGGCCTATGGGGGCCAACGTCCTGACTTTC.

This rearrangement joins TRBV7-9 to TRBJ2-1; tentatively, D is TRBD2 (6 bases). CDR3 length equals 14 residues. Looked up from germline, CDR1 is SEHNR and CDR2 is FQNEAQ (reference sequence). The V end lost 2 bases, the J end lost 8 bases, and 13 bases lay between the germline ends. In DNA form, the CDR3 reads TGTGCCAGCAGCTTATCTAGCGTCGGCGATGAGCAGTTCTTC. The encoded protein is CASSLSSVGDEQFF.

The J gene is TRBJ2-5, the V gene TRBV20-1; D gene uncertain. The CDR3 loop spans 10 amino acids. V lost 6 bases and J lost 4, with 6 bases in between. Germline V gene data show CDR1 as DFQATT and CDR2 as SNEGSKA (reference sequence). CDR3 DNA: TGCAGTGCCGCGCTAGAGACCCAGTACTTC. This encodes CSAALETQYF.

The rearrangement joins TRBV2 to TRBJ2-5; 12 bases line up with TRBD2. Germline CDR1 and CDR2: SNHLY and FYNNEI. Losses at the gene ends were 6 bases for V and 11 bases for J; bases not matched to a gene: 4. This CDR3 has 12 amino acids. CDR3 in amino acids: CASRLAGGQQYF. Here the CDR3 DNA reads TGTGCCAGCAGACTAGCGGGGGGCCAGCAGTACTTC.

V is TRBV5-4 and J is TRBJ2-5, with D possibly being TRBD1 or TRBD2 (7 bases each). Trimming removed 6 bases from V and 0 bases from J, with 15 bases in between. Germline CDR1 reads SGHNT; CDR2 reads YYREEE (reference sequence). The CDR3 is made up of 15 amino acids. CDR3 residues: CASIGPGGDQETQYF. CDR3 sequence (DNA): TGTGCCAGCATCGGCCCAGGGGGGGACCAAGAGACCCAGTACTTC.